The source of this TCR beta chain is a study of cytomegalovirus exposure and HLA in healthy donors. A multiplex PCR was run with 60 Vbeta primers and 13 Jbeta primers. Clones were sequenced by immunoSEQ multiplex PCR, and TCRdb holds only the in-frame ones, with some missing. The sample yields about 200,000 clones, approximately 78% seen once. Concerning this clone: No antigen is known for it.

Notes on the study in general: TCR beta sequences reportedly predicted the HLA-A and HLA-B alleles of most subjects accurately.

V gave up 0 bases and J gave up 1 base; unmatched junction bases: 5. This CDR3 contains 16 residues. CDR1 MNHEY and CDR2 SVGAGI come from the germline V gene. The chain carries TRBV6-5 and TRBJ2-7, with 8 bases matching TRBD2. Sequencing used PBMCs. This receptor was identified in a middle-aged woman in good health and CMV-seronegative. CDR3 nucleotide sequence: TGTGCCAGCAGTTACTCCTCTAGCGGGCTATCCTACGAGCAGTACTTC. This encodes CASSYSSSGLSYEQYF.